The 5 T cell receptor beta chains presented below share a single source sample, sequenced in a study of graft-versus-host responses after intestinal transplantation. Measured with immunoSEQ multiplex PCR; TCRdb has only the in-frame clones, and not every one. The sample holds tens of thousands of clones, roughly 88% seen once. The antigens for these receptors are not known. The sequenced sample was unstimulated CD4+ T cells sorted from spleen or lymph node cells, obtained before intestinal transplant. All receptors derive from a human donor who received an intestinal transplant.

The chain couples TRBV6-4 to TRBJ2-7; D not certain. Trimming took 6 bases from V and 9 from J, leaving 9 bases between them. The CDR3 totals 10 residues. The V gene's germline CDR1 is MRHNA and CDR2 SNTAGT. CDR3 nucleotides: TGTGCCAGCAGCCCCTATGTGCAGTACTTC. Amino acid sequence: CASSPYVQYF.

The CDR3 region is CASSSPGQEKLFF. Written as DNA, the CDR3 is TGCGCCAGCAGCTCCCCCGGACAAGAAAAACTGTTTTTT. This chain uses TRBV5-1 with TRBJ1-4; perhaps TRBD1 as D (5 bases). In germline, CDR1 is SGHRS, CDR2 YFSETQ. The ends were cut back, 3 bases at V and 8 bases at J, with 11 bases in the middle. This CDR3 contains 13 residues.

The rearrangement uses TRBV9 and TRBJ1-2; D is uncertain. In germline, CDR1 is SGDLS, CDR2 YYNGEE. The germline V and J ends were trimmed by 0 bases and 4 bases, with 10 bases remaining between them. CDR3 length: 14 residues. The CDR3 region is CASSVGRASYGYTF. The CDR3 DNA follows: TGTGCCAGCAGCGTAGGGCGGGCGTCCTATGGCTACACCTTC.

The CDR3 nucleotides read TGCGCCAGCAGGGGGGGATACTCCTACAATGAGCAGTTCTTC. As protein: CASRGGYSYNEQFF. This chain joins TRBV10-2 and TRBJ2-1, with a weak D call TRBD2 (6 bases). CDR3 length equals 14 residues. V dropped 6 bases and J dropped 0 bases, with 9 bases sitting between them. CDR1 and CDR2 (germline): WSHSY, SAAADI.

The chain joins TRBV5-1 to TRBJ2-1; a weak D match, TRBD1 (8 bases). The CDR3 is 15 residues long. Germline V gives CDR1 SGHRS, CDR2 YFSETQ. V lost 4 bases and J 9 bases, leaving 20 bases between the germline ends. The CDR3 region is CASSQGAGAIFEQFF. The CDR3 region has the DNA TGCGCCAGCAGCCAGGGGGCGGGGGCGATCTTTGAGCAGTTCTTC.